This T cell receptor beta chain stems from a study of cytomegalovirus exposure and HLA in healthy donors. Profiling relied on immunoSEQ multiplex PCR, and the TCRdb table lists in-frame clones only, not all of them. The profile shows 55,000 to 80,000 clones, roughly 94% of them singletons. The CDR3 extends over 14 amino acids. The V and J ends lost 3 bases and 7 bases respectively, with 12 bases between them. CDR1 LNHDA and CDR2 SQIVND come from the germline V gene (reference sequence). The chain couples TRBV19 to TRBJ2-2; D is possibly TRBD1 (6 bases). The sequence was collected from a woman younger than 30 in good health and CMV-seropositive. Sequenced sample: PBMCs. CDR3 nucleotides: TGTGCCAGTAGTATGGTGGGGGCCGGCGGGGAGCTGTTTTTT. Translated, it gives CASSMVGAGGELFF.